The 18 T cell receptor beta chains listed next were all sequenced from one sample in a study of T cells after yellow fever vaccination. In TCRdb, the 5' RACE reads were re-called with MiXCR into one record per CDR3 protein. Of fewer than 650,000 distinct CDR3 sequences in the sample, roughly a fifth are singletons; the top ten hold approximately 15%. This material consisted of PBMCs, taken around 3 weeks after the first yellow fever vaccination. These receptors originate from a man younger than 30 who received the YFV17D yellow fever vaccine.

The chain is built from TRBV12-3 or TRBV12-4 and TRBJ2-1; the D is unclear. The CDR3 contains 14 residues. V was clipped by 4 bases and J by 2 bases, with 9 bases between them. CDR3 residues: CASSSPLAYNEQFF. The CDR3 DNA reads TGTGCCAGCAGTTCCCCCCTGGCCTACAATGAGCAGTTCTTC.

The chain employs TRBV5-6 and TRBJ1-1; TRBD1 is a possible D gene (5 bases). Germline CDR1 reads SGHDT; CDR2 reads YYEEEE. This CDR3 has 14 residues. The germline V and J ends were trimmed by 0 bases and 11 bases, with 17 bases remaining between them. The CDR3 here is CASSLGHSGNRAFF. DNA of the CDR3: TGTGCCAGCAGCTTGGGCCACTCAGGGAATAGGGCTTTCTTT.

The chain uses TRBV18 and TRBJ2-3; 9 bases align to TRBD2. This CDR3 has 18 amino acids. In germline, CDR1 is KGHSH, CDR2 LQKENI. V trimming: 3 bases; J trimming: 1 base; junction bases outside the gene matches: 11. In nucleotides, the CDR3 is TGTGCCAGCTCACCGTTGGGGAGCGGGGGGTCCCGCACAGATACGCAGTATTTT. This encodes CASSPLGSGGSRTDTQYF.

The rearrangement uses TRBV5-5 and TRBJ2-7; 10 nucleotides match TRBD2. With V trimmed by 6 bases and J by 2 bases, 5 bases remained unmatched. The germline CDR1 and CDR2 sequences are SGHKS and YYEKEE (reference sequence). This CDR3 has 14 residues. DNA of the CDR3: TGTGCCAGCACCGTGCTAGCGGGAGCCTACGAGCAGTACTTC. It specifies CASTVLAGAYEQYF.

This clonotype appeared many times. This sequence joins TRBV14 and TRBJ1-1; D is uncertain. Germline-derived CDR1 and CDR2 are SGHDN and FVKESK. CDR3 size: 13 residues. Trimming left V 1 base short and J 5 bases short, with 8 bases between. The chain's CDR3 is CASSQGLRTEAFF. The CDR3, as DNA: TGTGCCAGCAGCCAAGGACTACGAACTGAAGCTTTCTTT. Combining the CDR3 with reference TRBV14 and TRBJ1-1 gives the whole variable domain EAGVTQFPSHSVIEKGQTVTLRCDPISGHDNLYWYRRVMGKEIKFLLHFVKESKQDESGMPNNRFLAERTGGTYSTLKVQPAELEDSGVYFCASSQGLRTEAFFGQGTRLTVV.

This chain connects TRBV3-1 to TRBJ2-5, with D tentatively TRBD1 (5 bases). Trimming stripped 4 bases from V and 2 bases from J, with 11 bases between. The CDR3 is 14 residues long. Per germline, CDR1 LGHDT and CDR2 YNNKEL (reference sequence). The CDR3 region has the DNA TGTGCCAGCAGCCTTTGGGGCCCGCAAGAGACCCAGTACTTC. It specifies CASSLWGPQETQYF.

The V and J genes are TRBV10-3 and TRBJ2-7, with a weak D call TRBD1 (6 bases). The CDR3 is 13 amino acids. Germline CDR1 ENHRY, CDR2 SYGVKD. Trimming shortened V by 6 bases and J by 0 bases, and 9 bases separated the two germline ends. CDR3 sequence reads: CAIRDSSSYEQYF. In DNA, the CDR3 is TGTGCCATCAGGGACAGTAGCTCCTACGAGCAGTACTTC.

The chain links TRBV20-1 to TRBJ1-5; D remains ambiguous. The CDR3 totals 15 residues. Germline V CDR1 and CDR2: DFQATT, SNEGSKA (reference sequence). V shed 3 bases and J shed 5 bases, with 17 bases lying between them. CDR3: CSARDPGLGDQPQHF. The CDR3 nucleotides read TGCAGTGCTAGGGATCCCGGGCTTGGGGATCAGCCCCAGCATTTT.

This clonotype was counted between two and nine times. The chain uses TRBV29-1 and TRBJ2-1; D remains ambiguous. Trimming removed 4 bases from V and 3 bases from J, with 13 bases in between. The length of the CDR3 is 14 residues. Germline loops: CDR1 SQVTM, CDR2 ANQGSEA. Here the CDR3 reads CSVGGELGYNEQFF. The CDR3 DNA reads TGCAGCGTTGGCGGAGAGCTTGGCTACAATGAGCAGTTCTTC.

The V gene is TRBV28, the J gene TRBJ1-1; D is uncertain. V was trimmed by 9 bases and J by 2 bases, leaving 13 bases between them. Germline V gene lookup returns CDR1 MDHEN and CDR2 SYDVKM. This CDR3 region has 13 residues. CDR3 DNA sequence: TGTGCCAGTAAATGGGGTATAAACACTGAAGCTTTCTTT. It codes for CASKWGINTEAFF.

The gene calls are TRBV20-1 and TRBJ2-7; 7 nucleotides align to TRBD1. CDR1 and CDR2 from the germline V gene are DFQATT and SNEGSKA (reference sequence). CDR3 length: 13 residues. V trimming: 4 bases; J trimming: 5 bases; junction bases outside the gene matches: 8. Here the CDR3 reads CSAKGASEDEQYF. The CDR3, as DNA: TGCAGTGCTAAGGGGGCAAGTGAGGACGAGCAGTACTTC.

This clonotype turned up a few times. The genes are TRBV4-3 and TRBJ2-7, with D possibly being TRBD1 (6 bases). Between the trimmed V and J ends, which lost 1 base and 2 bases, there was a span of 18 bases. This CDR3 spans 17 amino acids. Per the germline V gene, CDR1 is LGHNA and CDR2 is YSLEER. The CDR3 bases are TGCGCCAGCAGCCAAGTTTCTCGGGTGGGGGCTCCCTACGAGCAGTACTTC. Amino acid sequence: CASSQVSRVGAPYEQYF.

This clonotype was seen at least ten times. CDR3 DNA sequence: TGCAGTGCTAGAGATCTATTTCCTAATCAGCCCCAGCATTTT. Protein sequence: CSARDLFPNQPQHF. This chain connects TRBV20-1 to TRBJ1-5; D is uncertain. CDR3 length: 14 residues. The V end was cut by 0 bases, the J end by 4 bases, with 10 bases between. The germline V gene encodes CDR1 DFQATT and CDR2 SNEGSKA (reference sequence).

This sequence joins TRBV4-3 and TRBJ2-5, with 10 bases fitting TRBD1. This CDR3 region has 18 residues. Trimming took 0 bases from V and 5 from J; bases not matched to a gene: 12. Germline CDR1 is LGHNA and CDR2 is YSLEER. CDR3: CASSQEGPPTGGWETQYF. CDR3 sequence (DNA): TGCGCCAGCAGCCAAGAAGGGCCCCCGACAGGGGGCTGGGAGACCCAGTACTTC.

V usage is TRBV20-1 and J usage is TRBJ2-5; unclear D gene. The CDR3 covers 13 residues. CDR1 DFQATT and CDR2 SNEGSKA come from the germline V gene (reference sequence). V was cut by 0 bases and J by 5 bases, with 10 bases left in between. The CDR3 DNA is TGCAGTGCTAGAGAAGGTAGCCGGGAGACCCAGTACTTC. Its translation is CSAREGSRETQYF.

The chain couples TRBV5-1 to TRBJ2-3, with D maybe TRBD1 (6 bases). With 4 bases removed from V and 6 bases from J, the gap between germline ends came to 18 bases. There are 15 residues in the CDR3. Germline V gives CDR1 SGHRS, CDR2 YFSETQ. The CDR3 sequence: CASSPDRPFTDTQYF. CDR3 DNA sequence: TGCGCCAGCAGCCCGGACAGACCGTTTACGGATACGCAGTATTTT.

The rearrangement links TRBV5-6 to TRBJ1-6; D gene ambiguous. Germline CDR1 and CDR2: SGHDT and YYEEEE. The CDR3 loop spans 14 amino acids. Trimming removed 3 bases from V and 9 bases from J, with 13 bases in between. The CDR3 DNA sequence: TGTGCCAGCAGCTCAAGCCGGCGCGTTTCACCCCTCCACTTT. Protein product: CASSSSRRVSPLHF.

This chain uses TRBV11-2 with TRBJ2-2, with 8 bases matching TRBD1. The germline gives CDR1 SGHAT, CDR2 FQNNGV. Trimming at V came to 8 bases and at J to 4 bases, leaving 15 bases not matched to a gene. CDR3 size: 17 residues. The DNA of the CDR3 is TGTGCCAGCGGACTTGTTTGGACAGGGTCCCGCACCGGGGAGCTGTTTTTT. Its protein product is CASGLVWTGSRTGELFF.